Following are 32 T cell receptor beta chains from one sample sequenced in a study of regulatory T cells in long-lasting Graves disease. Through Arm-PCR of CDR3 regions and iRepertoire HTBI primers, TCR beta libraries were built. Using its own MiXCR run on the multiplex PCR reads, TCRdb lists one record per CDR3 protein. The table includes 620,000 or so distinct CDR3 sequences, less than 20% detected once. Time point noted: newly diagnosed GD, antithyroid drugs for less than 3 months. PBMC-derived RNA was used for the TCR library. This sample was also put to use in a study of T cells in Graves' hyperthyroidism and ophthalmopathy.

Source: peripheral blood mononuclear cells (PBMCs), taken at new diagnosis, from a patient treated with antithyroid drugs. These receptors all come from a young woman with Graves disease.

Only one count was recorded for this clonotype. This rearrangement joins TRBV6-1 to TRBJ2-2, with TRBD1 as a possible D gene (5 bases). Germline V gene sequence: CDR1 MNHNS, CDR2 SASEGT. Trimming removed 6 bases from V and 3 bases from J, with 14 bases in between. CDR3 length equals 15 residues. The CDR3 protein is CASRQDRSYTGELFF. In DNA, the CDR3 is TGTGCCAGCAGACAAGACAGAAGTTACACCGGGGAGCTGTTTTTT.

The rearrangement joins TRBV4-1 to TRBJ1-1, with D tentatively TRBD1 (5 bases). Germline CDR1 MGHRA, CDR2 YSYEKL. CDR3 size: 15 residues. With 0 bases removed from V and 0 bases from J, the gap between germline ends came to 8 bases. CDR3 residues: CASSQEAGLNTEAFF. In nucleotides, the CDR3 is TGCGCCAGCAGCCAAGAGGCGGGGCTGAACACTGAAGCTTTCTTT.

This clonotype was seen ten or more times. J is TRBJ2-1 and V is TRBV6-1; 13 nucleotides match TRBD2. Germline V gene sequence: CDR1 MNHNS, CDR2 SASEGT. The ends lost 7 bases at V and 10 bases at J; junction bases unmatched: 28. The CDR3 totals 21 residues. The CDR3 spells CASNLTPLERPGLAGVREQFF. The CDR3 region has the DNA TGTGCCAGCAACCTCACCCCCCTTGAGAGGCCCGGACTAGCGGGAGTTCGAGAGCAGTTCTTC.

This clonotype was observed many times. CDR3 residues: CASSSLTVNTEAFF. The CDR3 DNA reads as TGTGCCAGCTCGTCATTGACGGTGAACACTGAAGCTTTCTTT. The chain employs TRBV2 and TRBJ1-1; D unresolved. This CDR3 is 14 amino acids long. Trimming pared 8 bases from V and 0 bases from J, leaving 13 bases between. Germline CDR1 SNHLY, CDR2 FYNNEI.

This clonotype was seen at least ten times. The J gene is TRBJ2-1, the V gene TRBV12-3 or TRBV12-4; D gene ambiguous. The CDR3 is 16 residues long. V gave up 7 bases and J gave up 4 bases, with 20 bases separating them. The CDR3 is CASTSQGQLRYNEQFF. CDR3 nucleotides: TGTGCCAGCACCTCCCAAGGGCAGTTAAGGTACAATGAGCAGTTCTTC.

This clonotype showed up many times. The chain joins TRBV11-2 to TRBJ2-1, with 10 bases identical to TRBD2. CDR1 SGHAT and CDR2 FQNNGV come from the germline V gene. CDR3 length: 16 residues. V gave up 5 bases and J gave up 8 bases; unmatched junction bases: 12. The chain's CDR3 is CASSAYLAGVRYEQFF. In DNA form, the CDR3 reads TGTGCCAGCAGCGCTTATCTAGCGGGAGTTAGGTATGAGCAGTTCTTC.

This clonotype was seen ten or more times. The chain has TRBV28 and TRBJ2-1, with D maybe TRBD2 (5 bases). The CDR3 spans 12 residues. V was shortened by 5 bases and J by 7 bases, with 9 bases between the two germline ends. The germline gives CDR1 MDHEN, CDR2 SYDVKM. The DNA of the CDR3 is TGTGCCAGCAGTCCAATAGCGAATGAGCAGTTCTTC. This encodes CASSPIANEQFF.

This clonotype was seen repeatedly, ten times or more. The chain is built from TRBV27 and TRBJ1-4; weak D call: TRBD1 (6 bases). The CDR3 is 16 residues long. V was cut by 0 bases and J by 6 bases, with 14 bases left in between. The germline gives CDR1 MNHEY, CDR2 SMNVEV (reference sequence). The CDR3: CASSLSVRGEYEKLFF. The CDR3 nucleotides are TGTGCCAGCAGTTTATCGGTGAGGGGGGAATATGAAAAACTGTTTTTT.

This chain connects TRBV18 to TRBJ2-7, with D maybe TRBD1 (5 bases). The germline gives CDR1 KGHSH, CDR2 LQKENI. This CDR3 spans 15 amino acids. The V end was cut by 3 bases, the J end by 3 bases, with 15 bases between. The CDR3 DNA reads TGTGCCAGCTCACCCAGGCAGGCAGGGTTCTACGAGCAGTACTTC. It codes for CASSPRQAGFYEQYF.

This clonotype was seen ten or more times. The chain uses TRBV20-1 and TRBJ1-1; D remains unclear. Germline V gives CDR1 DFQATT, CDR2 SNEGSKA (reference sequence). The CDR3 is 16 amino acids. V dropped 6 bases and J dropped 1 base, with 21 bases sitting between them. The CDR3 region is CSARTLLGQQNTEAFF. CDR3 DNA: TGCAGTGCCCGGACCCTCTTGGGCCAGCAGAACACTGAAGCTTTCTTT.

As to this clonotype: A much larger clonotype is one base distant, so this may be a read error. The chain carries TRBV19 and TRBJ1-1; TRBD1 matches 7 bases. This CDR3 has 15 amino acids. Germline V gene data show CDR1 as LNHDA and CDR2 as SQIVND (reference sequence). V lost 10 bases, J lost 0 bases, and 11 bases stayed unmatched. The DNA of the CDR3 is TGTGCCACCCGCGGGAAGGGACAGTTGAACACTGAAGCTTTCTTT. Protein sequence: CATRGKGQLNTEAFF.

This clonotype was seen at least ten times. This chain joins TRBV7-3 and TRBJ2-3, with D hard to call. This CDR3 has 15 residues. Germline loops: CDR1 SGHTA, CDR2 FQGTGA. The V end was cut by 1 base, the J end by 7 bases, with 15 bases between. The CDR3 here is CASSLNGGDSYTQYF. CDR3 bases: TGTGCCAGCAGCTTAAATGGTGGAGACTCATATACGCAGTATTTT. The variable domain in full, completed from reference TRBV7-3 and TRBJ2-3, reads GAGVSQTPSNKVTEKGKYVELRCDPISGHTALYWYRQSLGQGPEFLIYFQGTGAADDSGLPNDRFFAVRPEGSVSTLKIQRTERGDSAVYLCASSLNGGDSYTQYFGPGTRLTVL.

Many counts were recorded for this clonotype. This chain uses TRBV6-1 with TRBJ1-1, with D possibly TRBD1 on 5 matching bases. Germline V gene lookup returns CDR1 MNHNS and CDR2 SASEGT. V shed 2 bases and J shed 4 bases, with 11 bases lying between them. There are 14 residues in the CDR3. CDR3 amino acids: CASSEPTRGTEAFF. CDR3 coding DNA: TGTGCCAGCAGTGAACCGACTAGGGGCACTGAAGCTTTCTTT.

This clonotype was seen only a few times. The rearrangement joins TRBV24-1 to TRBJ2-1, with a tentative D call TRBD2 (5 bases). CDR3 length equals 13 residues. Deletions cut 6 bases from V and 5 bases from J, with 10 bases between. Per germline, CDR1 KGHDR and CDR2 SFDVKD. The CDR3 region is CATSKTRDNEQFF. The CDR3 DNA sequence: TGTGCCACCAGTAAAACTAGGGACAATGAGCAGTTCTTC.

This clonotype was counted at least ten times. This rearrangement joins TRBV6-1 to TRBJ2-1; D possibly corresponds to TRBD2 (6 bases). Per germline, CDR1 MNHNS and CDR2 SASEGT. The CDR3 has 13 amino acids. Trimming stripped 6 bases from V and 7 bases from J, with 13 bases between. The CDR3 is CASRNLGGNEQFF. The DNA for the CDR3 is TGTGCCAGCAGAAACCTTGGGGGGAATGAGCAGTTCTTC.

This clonotype has at least ten counts. V gene TRBV20-1 combines with J gene TRBJ1-1; a possible D gene is TRBD1 (5 bases). Looked up from germline, CDR1 is DFQATT and CDR2 is SNEGSKA (reference sequence). The V gene lost 6 bases and the J gene lost 4 bases, with 12 bases spanning the gap. The CDR3 has 12 amino acids. The CDR3 loop is CSAETGTTEAFF. The CDR3 coding sequence is TGCAGTGCAGAAACAGGCACCACTGAAGCTTTCTTT.

This clonotype was observed many times. The CDR3 reads CASSLYGTSGKRSYEQYF. The CDR3, as DNA: TGTGCCAGCAGTTTATACGGGACTAGCGGAAAGAGGTCCTACGAGCAGTACTTC. The V call is TRBV27, the J call TRBJ2-7; 11 bases agree with TRBD2. Per the germline V gene, CDR1 is MNHEY and CDR2 is SMNVEV (reference sequence). V was pared by 1 base and J by 1 base, with 9 bases of the junction left unmatched. The CDR3 has 18 amino acids.

This CDR3 reads CSARIGGTNTEAFF. In nucleotides, the CDR3 is TGCAGTGCTAGGATTGGGGGGACGAACACTGAAGCTTTCTTT. The chain combines TRBV20-1 with TRBJ1-1; D is possibly TRBD1 (5 bases). Trimming pared 3 bases from V and 1 base from J, leaving 12 bases between. In germline, CDR1 is DFQATT, CDR2 SNEGSKA (reference sequence). CDR3 length: 14 residues.

The chain has TRBV19 and TRBJ2-1; TRBD2 might be the D (6 bases). V was shortened by 4 bases and J by 0 bases, with 16 bases between the two germline ends. Germline loops: CDR1 LNHDA, CDR2 SQIVND (reference sequence). This CDR3 has 17 residues. The CDR3 sequence is CASSRGGSSRSYNEQFF. The DNA of the CDR3 is TGTGCCAGTAGTAGAGGAGGGAGCAGTCGCTCCTACAATGAGCAGTTCTTC.

This chain connects TRBV6-1 to TRBJ2-1, with D maybe TRBD1 (7 bases). This CDR3 spans 15 amino acids. The V gene lost 6 bases and the J gene lost 7 bases, with 19 bases spanning the gap. Germline V gene data show CDR1 as MNHNS and CDR2 as SASEGT. The CDR3 sequence is CASSPLRGQKNEQFF. In DNA, the CDR3 is TGTGCCAGCAGCCCCCTGCGGGGACAGAAGAATGAGCAGTTCTTC.

This clonotype was counted between two and nine times. The genes are TRBV18 and TRBJ2-7; maybe TRBD1 (6 bases). CDR1 is KGHSH, CDR2 LQKENI, per germline. The CDR3 extends over 14 amino acids. V gave up 3 bases and J gave up 0 bases, with 9 bases separating them. In nucleotides, the CDR3 is TGTGCCAGCTCACCTAGGACAGACTCCTACGAGCAGTACTTC. Encoded protein: CASSPRTDSYEQYF.

The chain uses TRBV7-3 and TRBJ2-2; TRBD2 might be the D (5 bases). This CDR3 contains 15 residues. The V and J ends lost 7 bases and 7 bases respectively, with 19 bases between them. Germline V CDR1 and CDR2: SGHTA, FQGTGA. In DNA, the CDR3 is TGTGCCAGCACCTCTAGCAGGAGCCGAGGCGGGGAGCTGTTTTTT. Translating gives CASTSSRSRGGELFF.

This clonotype was picked up a small number of times. V gene TRBV3-1 combines with J gene TRBJ2-3; D is unclear. The CDR3 spans 12 residues. Germline CDR1 LGHDT, CDR2 YNNKEL (reference sequence). V was pared by 0 bases and J by 8 bases, with 6 bases between. The CDR3 loop is CASSQDFGTQYF. The CDR3 DNA follows: TGTGCCAGCAGCCAAGATTTTGGTACGCAGTATTTT.

This clonotype was seen a few times. One end of the junction is discordant with germline, which a read error may explain. The chain is built from TRBV4-1 and TRBJ2-3; tentatively, D is TRBD2 (6 bases). The end of the DNA fits TRBJ2-5 better, so the J call may be wrong. Germline V gene sequence: CDR1 MGHRA, CDR2 YSYEKL. The CDR3 loop spans 13 amino acids. DNA of the CDR3: TGTGCCAGCAGTAGGGCGGGAAAAGAGACCCAGTACTTC. This translates into CASSRAGKETQYF.

This clonotype has a count of ten or more. The chain is built from TRBV6-1 and TRBJ2-2, with 8 bases lining up with TRBD2. The CDR3 spans 17 residues. V dropped 4 bases and J dropped 2; count of bases not matched to a gene: 9. In germline, CDR1 is MNHNS, CDR2 SASEGT. CDR3 sequence (DNA): TGTGCCAGCAGTGGACGGCGTAGCGGGATCAACACCGGGGAGCTGTTTTTT. Protein sequence: CASSGRRSGINTGELFF.

This clonotype showed up many times. The chain couples TRBV7-9 to TRBJ2-3, with D uncertain. V dropped 1 base and J dropped 5 bases, with 10 bases sitting between them. The CDR3 spans 14 residues. Germline V gene data show CDR1 as SEHNR and CDR2 as FQNEAQ (reference sequence). CDR3 in DNA: TGTGCCAGCAGCTTAGGGCAGGATGGAGATACGCAGTATTTT. Translated: CASSLGQDGDTQYF.

Notes on this clonotype: This sequence may be a read error, since a much larger clone differs from it by one base. V usage is TRBV11-2 and J usage is TRBJ1-4; D remains unclear. Germline V gene sequence: CDR1 SGHAT, CDR2 FQNNGV. The CDR3 totals 16 residues. CDR3 loop: CASRDPIQPTNERLFF. The CDR3, as DNA: TGTGCCAGCAGGGACCCCATTCAGCCAACTAATGAAAGACTGTTTTTT.

The V gene is TRBV5-5, the J gene TRBJ1-3; D remains ambiguous. Germline values: CDR1 SGHKS, CDR2 YYEKEE (reference sequence). The ends were cut back, 4 bases at V and 0 bases at J, with 14 bases in the middle. This CDR3 comprises 16 residues. CDR3 DNA: TGTGCCAGCAGCCACAAGCCAAGGGACTCTGGAAACACCATATATTTT. This translates into CASSHKPRDSGNTIYF.

This clonotype was counted only a few times. The chain uses TRBV19 and TRBJ2-7, with 8 nucleotides matching TRBD1. The germline gives CDR1 LNHDA, CDR2 SQIVND (reference sequence). Germline trimming cut 5 bases from V and 2 bases from J; bases unmatched to any gene: 8. The CDR3 totals 15 residues. The CDR3 DNA is TGTGCCAGTAGTGAGGACAGGGAAATTGCCTACGAGCAGTACTTC. Translating it yields CASSEDREIAYEQYF.

This clonotype was counted only a few times. The chain employs TRBV5-6 and TRBJ2-7; 7 bases fit TRBD1. Trimming removed 4 bases from V and 3 bases from J; junction bases left unmatched: 7. Germline values: CDR1 SGHDT, CDR2 YYEEEE. The CDR3 extends over 14 amino acids. The CDR3 sequence is CASSRGQLLYEQYF. CDR3 nucleotide sequence: TGTGCCAGCAGCAGGGGACAGCTTCTCTACGAGCAGTACTTC.

This chain uses TRBV28 with TRBJ2-3; D perhaps matches TRBD2 (5 bases). Trimming cost V 2 bases and J 5 bases, with 14 bases left between them. This CDR3 has 15 amino acids. Germline assignment: CDR1 MDHEN and CDR2 SYDVKM. The CDR3 DNA sequence: TGTGCCAGCAGTTTAGGAGCGGAGACCGGAGATACGCAGTATTTT. Encoded protein: CASSLGAETGDTQYF.

In its sample, this clonotype was seen a few times. The CDR3 coding sequence is TGTGCCAGCAGTTTACTGGGGCTAGGCGCTCATCAGTTCTTC. This translates into CASSLLGLGAHQFF. This chain connects TRBV27 to TRBJ2-1; maybe TRBD1 (5 bases). The V gene's germline CDR1 is MNHEY and CDR2 SMNVEV (reference sequence). The CDR3 has 14 residues. V was cut by 2 bases and J by 13 bases, with 18 bases left in between.